This TCR beta chain was retrieved from a study of shared clonotypes between healthy human individuals. Repertoires were generated with immunoSEQ multiplex PCR, while TCRdb's copy carries only in-frame clones and drops some. The sample yields 450,000 to 650,000 clones, roughly 79% seen once. In the case of this clone: A much larger clone sits a single nucleotide away, making a read error possible. In this CDR3 the conserved last residue, phenylalanine or tryptophan, is missing, so a read error is likely.

The V gene's germline CDR1 is MDHEN and CDR2 SYDVKM. Trimming at V came to 5 bases and at J to 5 bases, leaving 11 bases not matched to a gene. The CDR3 consists of 16 residues. The chain employs TRBV28 and TRBJ1-4; 7 bases fit TRBD1. The receptor was derived from a woman between 40 and 55 years old in good health. Some clones in this sample may be carry-over from other donors' samples. The sequenced material came from PBMCs. In nucleotides, the CDR3 is TGTGCCAGCAGTCCCGGGACAGCCTGGGCGAATGAAAAACTGTTTCTT. Translated: CASSPGTAWANEKLFL.